This T cell receptor beta chain originates from a study of read filtering for tumor transcriptome and immune sequencing. Sampling of bone marrow took place during active disease in every patient. The CDR3 runs to 13 residues. The V gene lost 2 bases and the J gene lost 9 bases, with 11 bases spanning the gap. This clonotype was recorded many times. The library was built from roughly 400 ng RNA with molecular barcoded adaptors for alpha/delta and beta/gamma chains. TCRdb reanalysed the reads using MiXCR and keeps one entry per CDR3 protein. The table records about 48,000 distinct CDR3 sequences, approximately 18% of them present only once.

This TCR came from a donor at least 40 years old with multiple myeloma. Sequencing was performed on a population of CD138-negative cells sorted from bone marrow. The chain employs TRBV12-3 or TRBV12-4 and TRBJ2-1; tentatively, D is TRBD2 (5 bases). CDR3 in DNA: TGTGCCAGCAGTTTATTCCCCGAGGGTGAGCAGTTCTTC. Translating gives CASSLFPEGEQFF.